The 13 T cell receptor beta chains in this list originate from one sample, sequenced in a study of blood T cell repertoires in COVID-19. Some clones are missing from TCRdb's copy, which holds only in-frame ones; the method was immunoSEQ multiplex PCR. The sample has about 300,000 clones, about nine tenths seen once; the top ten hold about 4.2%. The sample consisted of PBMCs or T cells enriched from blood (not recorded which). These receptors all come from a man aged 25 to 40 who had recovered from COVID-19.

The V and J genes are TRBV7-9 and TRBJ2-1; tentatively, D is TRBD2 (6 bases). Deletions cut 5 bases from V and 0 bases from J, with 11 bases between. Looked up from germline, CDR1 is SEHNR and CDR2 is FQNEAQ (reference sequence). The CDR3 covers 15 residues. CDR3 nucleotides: TGTGCCAGCAGCCCTGGGGGGAGCTCCTACAATGAGCAGTTCTTC. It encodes CASSPGGSSYNEQFF.

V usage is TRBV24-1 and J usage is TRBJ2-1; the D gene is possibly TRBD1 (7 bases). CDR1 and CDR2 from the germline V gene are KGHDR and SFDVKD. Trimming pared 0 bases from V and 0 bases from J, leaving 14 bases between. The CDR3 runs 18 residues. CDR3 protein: CATSDLTGQTSSYNEQFF. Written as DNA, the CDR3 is TGTGCCACCAGTGATTTGACGGGACAGACTAGCTCCTACAATGAGCAGTTCTTC.

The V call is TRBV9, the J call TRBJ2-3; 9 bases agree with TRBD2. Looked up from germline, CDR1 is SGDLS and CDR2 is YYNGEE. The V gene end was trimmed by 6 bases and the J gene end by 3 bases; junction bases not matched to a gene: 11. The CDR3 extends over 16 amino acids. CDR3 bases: TGTGCCAGCACCGAGGGTGCGGGAGGGTTGACAGATACGCAGTATTTT. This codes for CASTEGAGGLTDTQYF.

This CDR3 reads CATSDLGLAGLRNTQYF. The DNA of the CDR3 is TGTGCCACCAGTGATTTGGGGCTAGCGGGACTCAGAAATACGCAGTATTTT. The rearrangement links TRBV24-1 to TRBJ2-3; 9 bases match TRBD2. Germline CDR1 KGHDR, CDR2 SFDVKD. With V trimmed by 0 bases and J by 7 bases, 10 bases remained unmatched. This CDR3 has 17 amino acids.

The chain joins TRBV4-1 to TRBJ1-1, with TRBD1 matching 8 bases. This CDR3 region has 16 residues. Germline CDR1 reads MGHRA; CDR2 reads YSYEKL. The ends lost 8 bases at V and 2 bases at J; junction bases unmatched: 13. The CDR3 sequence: CASGSYRGTANTEAFF. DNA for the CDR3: TGCGCCAGCGGGTCTTACAGGGGGACGGCAAACACTGAAGCTTTCTTT.

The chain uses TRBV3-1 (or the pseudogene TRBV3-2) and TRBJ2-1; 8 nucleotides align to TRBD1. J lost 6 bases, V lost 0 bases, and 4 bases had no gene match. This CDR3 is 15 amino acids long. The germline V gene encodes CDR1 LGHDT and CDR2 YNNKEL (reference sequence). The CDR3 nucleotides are TGTGCCAGCAGCCAAGAGAGAACAGGGGGCAATGAGCAGTTCTTC. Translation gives CASSQERTGGNEQFF.

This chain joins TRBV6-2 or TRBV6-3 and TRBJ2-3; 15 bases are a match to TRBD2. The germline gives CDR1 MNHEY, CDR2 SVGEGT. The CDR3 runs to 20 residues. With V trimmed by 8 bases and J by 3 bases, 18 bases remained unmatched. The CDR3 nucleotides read TGTGCCAGCGGCCCCTCTGTGGACGGGACTAGCGGGAGGAGGACAGATACGCAGTATTTT. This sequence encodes CASGPSVDGTSGRRTDTQYF.

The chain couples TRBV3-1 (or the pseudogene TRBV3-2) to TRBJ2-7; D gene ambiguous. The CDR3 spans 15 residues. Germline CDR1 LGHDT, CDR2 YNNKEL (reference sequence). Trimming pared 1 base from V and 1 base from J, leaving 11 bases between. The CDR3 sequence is CASSQGLVHSYEQYF. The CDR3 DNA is TGTGCCAGCAGCCAAGGTCTCGTACATTCCTACGAGCAGTACTTC.

CDR3 protein: CASKTGQPNTEAFF. The CDR3 nucleotides are TGTGCCAGTAAAACGGGACAGCCGAACACTGAAGCTTTCTTT. This rearrangement joins TRBV19 to TRBJ1-1; 7 positions agree with TRBD1. CDR3 length: 14 residues. Germline CDR1 and CDR2: LNHDA and SQIVND (reference sequence). V lost 7 bases and J lost 1; bases outside the gene matches: 6.

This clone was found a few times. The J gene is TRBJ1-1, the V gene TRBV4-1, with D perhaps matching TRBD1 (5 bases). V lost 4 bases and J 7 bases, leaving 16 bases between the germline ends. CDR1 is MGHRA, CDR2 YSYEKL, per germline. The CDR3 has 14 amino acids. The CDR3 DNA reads TGCGCCAGCAGCCGCACCGGGACTCGTGGTGAAGCTTTCTTT. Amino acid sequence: CASSRTGTRGEAFF.

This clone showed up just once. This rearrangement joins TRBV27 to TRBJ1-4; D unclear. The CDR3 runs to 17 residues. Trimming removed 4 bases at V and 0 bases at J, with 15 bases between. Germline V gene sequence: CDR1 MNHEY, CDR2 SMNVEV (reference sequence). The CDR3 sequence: CASSSRGGPATNEKLFF. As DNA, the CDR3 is TGTGCCAGCAGTTCCCGAGGAGGGCCTGCAACTAATGAAAAACTGTTTTTT.

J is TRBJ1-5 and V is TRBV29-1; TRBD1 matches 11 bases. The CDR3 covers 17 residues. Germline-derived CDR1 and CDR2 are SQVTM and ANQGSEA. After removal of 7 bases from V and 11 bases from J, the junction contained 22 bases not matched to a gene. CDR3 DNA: TGCAGCGCCCTCGTTTCTTCGGGACAGGGGGATAGGAGGGCCCAGCATTTT. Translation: CSALVSSGQGDRRAQHF. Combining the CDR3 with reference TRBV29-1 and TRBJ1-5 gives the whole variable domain SAVISQKPSRDICQRGTSLTIQCQVDSQVTMMFWYRQQPGQSLTLIATANQGSEATYESGFVIDKFPISRPNLTFSTLTVSNMSPEDSSIYLCSALVSSGQGDRRAQHFGDGTRLSIL.

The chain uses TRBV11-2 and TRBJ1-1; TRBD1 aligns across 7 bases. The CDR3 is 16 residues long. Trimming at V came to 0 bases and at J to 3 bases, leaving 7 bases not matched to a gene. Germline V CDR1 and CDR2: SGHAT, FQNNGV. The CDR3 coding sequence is TGTGCCAGCAGCTTAGAGTGGCAGGGGGGAGACACTGAAGCTTTCTTT. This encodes CASSLEWQGGDTEAFF.